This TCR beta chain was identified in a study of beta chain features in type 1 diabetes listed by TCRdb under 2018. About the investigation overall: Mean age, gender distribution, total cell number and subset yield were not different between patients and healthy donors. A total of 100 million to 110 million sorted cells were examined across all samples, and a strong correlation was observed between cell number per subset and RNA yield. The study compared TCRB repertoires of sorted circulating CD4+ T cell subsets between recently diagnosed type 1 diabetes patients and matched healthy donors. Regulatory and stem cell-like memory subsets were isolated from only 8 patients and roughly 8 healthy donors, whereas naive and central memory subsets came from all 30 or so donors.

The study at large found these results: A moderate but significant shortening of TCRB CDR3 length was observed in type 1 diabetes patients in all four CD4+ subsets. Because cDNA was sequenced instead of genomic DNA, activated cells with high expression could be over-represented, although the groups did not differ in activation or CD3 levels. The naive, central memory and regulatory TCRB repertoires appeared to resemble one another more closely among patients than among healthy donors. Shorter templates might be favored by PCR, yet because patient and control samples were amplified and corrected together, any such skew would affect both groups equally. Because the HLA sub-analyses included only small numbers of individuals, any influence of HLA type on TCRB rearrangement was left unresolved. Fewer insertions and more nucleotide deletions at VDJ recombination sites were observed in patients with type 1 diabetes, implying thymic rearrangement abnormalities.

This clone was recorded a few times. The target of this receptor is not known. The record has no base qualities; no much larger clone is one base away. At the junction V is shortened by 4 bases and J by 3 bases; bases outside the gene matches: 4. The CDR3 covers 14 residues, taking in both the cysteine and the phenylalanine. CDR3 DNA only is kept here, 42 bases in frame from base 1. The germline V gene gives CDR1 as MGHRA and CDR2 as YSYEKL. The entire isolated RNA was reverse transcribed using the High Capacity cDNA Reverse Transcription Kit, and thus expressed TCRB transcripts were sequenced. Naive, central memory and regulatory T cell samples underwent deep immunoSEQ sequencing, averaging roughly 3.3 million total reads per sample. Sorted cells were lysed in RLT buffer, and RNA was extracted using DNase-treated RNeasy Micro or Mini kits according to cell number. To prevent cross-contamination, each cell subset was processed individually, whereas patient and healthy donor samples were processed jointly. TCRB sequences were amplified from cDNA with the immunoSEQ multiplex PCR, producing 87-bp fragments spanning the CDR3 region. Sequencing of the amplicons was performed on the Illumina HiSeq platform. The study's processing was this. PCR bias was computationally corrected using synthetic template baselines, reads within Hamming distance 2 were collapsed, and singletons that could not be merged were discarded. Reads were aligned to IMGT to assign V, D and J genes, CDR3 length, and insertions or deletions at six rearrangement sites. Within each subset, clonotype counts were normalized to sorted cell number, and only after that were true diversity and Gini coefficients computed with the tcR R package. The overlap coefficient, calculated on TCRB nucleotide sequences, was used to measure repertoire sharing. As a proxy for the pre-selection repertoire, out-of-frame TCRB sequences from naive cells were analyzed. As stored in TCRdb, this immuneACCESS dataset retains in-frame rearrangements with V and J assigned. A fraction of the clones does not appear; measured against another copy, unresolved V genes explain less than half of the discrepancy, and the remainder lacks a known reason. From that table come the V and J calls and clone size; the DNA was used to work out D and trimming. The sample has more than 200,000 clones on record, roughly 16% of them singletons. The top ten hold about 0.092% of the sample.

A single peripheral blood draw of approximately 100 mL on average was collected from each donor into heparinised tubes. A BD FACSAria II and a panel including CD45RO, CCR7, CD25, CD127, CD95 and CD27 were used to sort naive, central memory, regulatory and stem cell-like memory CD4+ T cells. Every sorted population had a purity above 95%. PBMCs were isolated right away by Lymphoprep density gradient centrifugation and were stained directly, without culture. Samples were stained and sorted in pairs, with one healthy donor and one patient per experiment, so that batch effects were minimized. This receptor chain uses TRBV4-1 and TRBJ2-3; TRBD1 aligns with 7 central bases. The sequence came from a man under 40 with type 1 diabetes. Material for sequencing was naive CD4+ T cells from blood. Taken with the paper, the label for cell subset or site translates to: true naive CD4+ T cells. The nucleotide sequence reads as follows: TGCGCCAGCAGCCGGACAGGAGATACAGATACGCAGTATTTT. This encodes CASSRTGDTDTQYF.